Listed here are 4 T cell receptor beta chains from one sample, sequenced in a study of OX40 agonist ivuxolimab in advanced cancers. Libraries were prepared by immunoSEQ multiplex PCR; TCRdb keeps only in-frame clonotypes and omits some of them. The sample has just under 75,000 clones; around nine tenths are singletons. Sequencing was performed on CD4+ or CD8+ T cells sorted from blood, taken in a trial of the OX40 agonist ivuxolimab. The receptors here all came from an adult with an advanced solid tumor such as melanoma, head and neck, liver or kidney cancer.

The J gene is TRBJ2-7, the V gene TRBV27; 9 bases are a match to TRBD2. The CDR3 is 16 residues long. The V gene's germline CDR1 is MNHEY and CDR2 SMNVEV (reference sequence). Germline trimming cut 5 bases from V and 3 bases from J; bases unmatched to any gene: 11. The CDR3: CASSPQGLAEDYEQYF. The CDR3 DNA follows: TGTGCCAGCAGTCCCCAGGGACTAGCTGAAGACTACGAGCAGTACTTC.

The chain recombines TRBV27 with TRBJ2-1; the D gene is possibly TRBD1 (6 bases). CDR1 MNHEY and CDR2 SMNVEV come from the germline V gene (reference sequence). The germline V and J ends were trimmed by 5 bases and 0 bases, with 14 bases remaining between them. This CDR3 region has 16 residues. Written as DNA, the CDR3 is TGTGCCAGCAGTAAAGGGGGTATTTTCTCCTACAATGAGCAGTTCTTC. Its translation is CASSKGGIFSYNEQFF.

The chain joins TRBV6-5 to TRBJ2-7; TRBD1 aligns across 11 bases. In germline, CDR1 is MNHEY, CDR2 SVGAGI. CDR3 length: 16 residues. J gave up 3 bases and V 4 bases, and 8 bases lay outside the gene matches. In nucleotides, the CDR3 is TGTGCCAGCAGTTCGCAACCGGGACAGGGGGGCTACGAGCAGTACTTC. This gives the protein CASSSQPGQGGYEQYF.

This clone turned up a few times. The chain combines TRBV10-3 with TRBJ1-2, with D maybe TRBD1 (5 bases). CDR3 length: 13 residues. Trimming stripped 8 bases from V and 4 bases from J, with 14 bases between. The germline V gene has CDR1 ENHRY and CDR2 SYGVKD. The CDR3 coding sequence is TGTGCCATCCGGGACGGAGGTGGCTATGGCTACACCTTC. Protein product: CAIRDGGGYGYTF.